Shown below are 25 T cell receptor beta chains from a single sample sequenced in a study of chemoradiotherapy in HPV16-positive cancers. Generated by immunoSEQ multiplex PCR, the TCRdb table keeps only in-frame clones and is missing some. The table lists roughly 25,000 clones, roughly 95% of them singletons, with over 2.5% in the top ten. The material was obtained from a patient who underwent chemoradiotherapy. The receptors stem from a human donor with HPV-associated anogenital cancer.

The rearrangement uses TRBV6-6 and TRBJ2-7; 10 bases line up with TRBD1. The CDR3 has 14 amino acids. Germline CDR1 MNHNY, CDR2 SVGAGI (reference sequence). V gave up 6 bases and J gave up 5 bases; unmatched junction bases: 7. The CDR3 here is CASSSTGGIHEQYF. In DNA form, the CDR3 reads TGTGCCAGCAGCTCGACAGGGGGCATCCACGAGCAGTACTTC.

This chain uses TRBV2 with TRBJ1-6, with D possibly matching TRBD1 (5 bases). In germline, CDR1 is SNHLY, CDR2 FYNNEI. V was cut by 5 bases and J by 5 bases, with 10 bases left in between. The CDR3 is 14 residues long. The CDR3 region has the DNA TGTGCCAGCAGTCCTTCGACAGATAATTCACCCCTCCACTTT. It is translated as CASSPSTDNSPLHF.

The chain joins TRBV5-3 to TRBJ2-1; possible D gene TRBD1, 5 bases. TRBV5-3 is sorted into the ORF group, with uncertain function. Trimming pared 3 bases from V and 15 bases from J, leaving 16 bases between. The CDR3 contains 12 residues. The CDR3 is CARSWIRVSWFF. DNA for the CDR3: TGTGCCAGAAGCTGGATCAGGGTCTCCTGGTTCTTC.

The J gene is TRBJ2-6, the V gene TRBV6-5, with no clear D. V dropped 3 bases and J dropped 0 bases, with 9 bases sitting between them. This CDR3 has 16 residues. Germline-derived CDR1 and CDR2 are MNHEY and SVGAGI. The CDR3 DNA follows: TGTGCCAGCAGTTATGGTCGGTTCTCTGGGGCCAACGTCCTGACTTTC. Translation: CASSYGRFSGANVLTF.

V is TRBV19 and J is TRBJ1-2; tentative D call: TRBD1 (6 bases). Looked up from germline, CDR1 is LNHDA and CDR2 is SQIVND (reference sequence). This CDR3 is built from 16 residues. V lost 5 bases, J lost 1 base, and 17 bases lay in between. The chain's CDR3 is CASSAPLGGVNYGYTF. CDR3 nucleotides: TGTGCCAGTAGTGCCCCATTAGGGGGGGTTAACTATGGCTACACCTTC.

The V gene is TRBV27, the J gene TRBJ1-2; weak D call: TRBD1 (6 bases). Trimming left V 0 bases short and J 4 bases short, with 18 bases between. The CDR3 extends over 17 amino acids. The V gene's germline CDR1 is MNHEY and CDR2 SMNVEV (reference sequence). In DNA, the CDR3 is TGTGCCAGCAGTTTATCCACAGGGTCTTCTATGGGCTATGGCTACACCTTC. It codes for CASSLSTGSSMGYGYTF.

V usage is TRBV4-1 and J usage is TRBJ2-7, with D tentatively TRBD1 or TRBD2 (5 bases each). This CDR3 has 17 residues. V was trimmed by 3 bases and J by 1 base, leaving 19 bases between them. CDR1 and CDR2 from the germline V gene are MGHRA and YSYEKL. The DNA of the CDR3 is TGCGCCAGCAGCCACCCAAGGGACGGCTCAAAATCCTACGAGCAGTACTTC. Protein sequence: CASSHPRDGSKSYEQYF.

The chain is built from TRBV6-5 and TRBJ2-5, with D possibly matching TRBD2 (6 bases). Germline CDR1 is MNHEY and CDR2 is SVGAGI. This CDR3 has 14 residues. The V gene lost 4 bases and the J gene lost 4 bases, with 13 bases spanning the gap. For the CDR3, the DNA is TGTGCCAGCAGTTGGGACGGGAGAGGAGAGACCCAGTACTTC. Translating gives CASSWDGRGETQYF.

The chain links TRBV5-1 to TRBJ2-1; D unclear. Germline loops: CDR1 SGHRS, CDR2 YFSETQ. This CDR3 spans 16 amino acids. The ends were cut back, 2 bases at V and 0 bases at J, with 12 bases in the middle. The CDR3 coding sequence is TGCGCCAGCAGCTTCTTGGGGTTCTCCTCCTACAATGAGCAGTTCTTC. Translated: CASSFLGFSSYNEQFF.

V usage is TRBV13 and J usage is TRBJ2-7; D perhaps matches TRBD1 (7 bases). There are 15 residues in the CDR3. CDR1 and CDR2 (germline): PRHDT, FYEKMQ (reference sequence). Trimming cost V 5 bases and J 3 bases, with 17 bases left between them. For the CDR3, the DNA is TGTGCCAGCAGCGATACAGGGGAGGTCGGCTACGAGCAGTACTTC. This translates into CASSDTGEVGYEQYF.

The chain uses TRBV28 and TRBJ1-2, with D perhaps matching TRBD1 (6 bases). CDR3 length: 12 residues. Germline V gene sequence: CDR1 MDHEN, CDR2 SYDVKM. V was shortened by 8 bases and J by 5 bases, with 12 bases between the two germline ends. This CDR3 is CASSPTGYGYTF. The DNA for the CDR3 is TGTGCCAGCTCACCGACAGGATATGGCTACACCTTC.

CDR3 nucleotide sequence: TGCGCCAGCAGCTTGGAGGGGGCTAACTATGGCTACACCTTC. This codes for CASSLEGANYGYTF. V and J are TRBV5-1 and TRBJ1-2, with a possible D match to TRBD1 (6 bases). Trimming removed 0 bases from V and 0 bases from J, with 6 bases in between. Germline assignment: CDR1 SGHRS and CDR2 YFSETQ. This CDR3 region has 14 residues.

The V and J genes are TRBV4-3 and TRBJ1-6, with D unresolved. The CDR3 totals 18 residues. Germline CDR1 is LGHNA and CDR2 is YSLEER. V was cut by 0 bases and J by 0 bases, with 12 bases left in between. This chain's CDR3 is CASSQEFGISSYNSPLHF. The CDR3 DNA reads as TGCGCCAGCAGCCAAGAGTTCGGCATTTCCTCCTATAATTCACCCCTCCACTTT.

The chain uses TRBV18 and TRBJ1-1; D is possibly TRBD1 (6 bases). The ends were cut back, 1 base at V and 1 base at J, with 7 bases in the middle. CDR1 is KGHSH and CDR2 is LQKENI in the germline V gene. The CDR3 has 14 amino acids. The CDR3 sequence: CASSPRQANTEAFF. The CDR3 DNA reads as TGTGCCAGCTCACCACGACAGGCGAACACTGAAGCTTTCTTT.

The chain is built from TRBV2 and TRBJ2-1; D uncertain. Trimming removed 8 bases at V and 4 bases at J, with 12 bases between. Per germline, CDR1 SNHLY and CDR2 FYNNEI. This CDR3 is 13 amino acids long. CDR3 amino acids: CASEVEIYNEQFF. CDR3 sequence (DNA): TGTGCCAGCGAGGTAGAGATTTACAATGAGCAGTTCTTC.

The rearrangement uses TRBV6-5 and TRBJ1-1; D ambiguous. Germline values: CDR1 MNHEY, CDR2 SVGAGI. The CDR3 runs 15 residues. Trimming cost V 2 bases and J 1 base, with 11 bases left between them. CDR3 sequence reads: CASSYTHYRNTEAFF. The CDR3, as DNA: TGTGCCAGCAGTTACACCCATTACCGGAACACTGAAGCTTTCTTT.

The V gene is TRBV9, the J gene TRBJ2-7, with 11 bases lining up with TRBD2. Germline values: CDR1 SGDLS, CDR2 YYNGEE. V lost 4 bases to trimming and J lost 7 bases; unmatched junction nucleotides: 13. The CDR3 contains 16 residues. The CDR3 region has the DNA TGTGCCAGCAGCCCCGGAGGGGTAGCGGGGGGGTCTGAGCAGTACTTC. Its protein is CASSPGGVAGGSEQYF.

This rearrangement joins TRBV2 to TRBJ1-1; D might be TRBD1 (5 bases). Per the germline V gene, CDR1 is SNHLY and CDR2 is FYNNEI. The CDR3 extends over 16 amino acids. Trimming stripped 5 bases from V and 3 bases from J, with 19 bases between. The CDR3 bases are TGTGCCAGCAGTCAACGACAGCTACTTGGGGACACTGAAGCTTTCTTT. Protein product: CASSQRQLLGDTEAFF.

For the CDR3, the DNA is TGTGCCAGCAGCCTTATAGGGGGTGCCCTAGCCAAAAACATTCAGTACTTC. It is translated as CASSLIGGALAKNIQYF. This sequence joins TRBV4-2 and TRBJ2-4; the D gene is possibly TRBD1 (6 bases). Germline lookup yields CDR1 LGHNA and CDR2 YNFKEQ. The CDR3 extends over 17 amino acids. Trimming took 4 bases from V and 0 from J, leaving 16 bases between them.

The rearrangement uses TRBV7-3 and TRBJ2-3, with TRBD2 as a possible D gene (6 bases). Germline-derived CDR1 and CDR2 are SGHTA and FQGTGA. The CDR3 extends over 14 amino acids. The V end was cut by 4 bases, the J end by 4 bases, with 12 bases between. The CDR3: CASSSDGGADTQYF. The CDR3, as DNA: TGTGCCAGCAGCTCCGACGGCGGGGCAGATACGCAGTATTTT.

This chain uses TRBV11-2 with TRBJ2-2; 9 nucleotides match TRBD2. With V trimmed by 5 bases and J by 3 bases, 4 bases remained unmatched. This CDR3 comprises 15 residues. The V gene's germline CDR1 is SGHAT and CDR2 FQNNGV. The CDR3: CASSMTSGYTGELFF. Written as DNA, the CDR3 is TGTGCCAGCAGCATGACTAGCGGATACACCGGGGAGCTGTTTTTT.

The chain couples TRBV6-5 to TRBJ2-3, with unresolved D. V was trimmed by 4 bases and J by 3 bases, leaving 11 bases between them. The CDR3 consists of 14 residues. CDR1 and CDR2 from the germline V gene are MNHEY and SVGAGI. The CDR3 DNA is TGTGCCAGCAGTTTAAGGGTCTCGACAGATACGCAGTATTTT. As protein: CASSLRVSTDTQYF.

CDR3 sequence (DNA): TGTGCCAGTACCACCCGGGGCAGCCCTACTAACTATGGCTACACCTTC. Amino acid sequence: CASTTRGSPTNYGYTF. V and J are TRBV19 and TRBJ1-2, with D perhaps TRBD1 (5 bases). Trimming cost V 7 bases and J 0 bases, with 18 bases left between them. The CDR3 covers 16 residues. The germline V gene has CDR1 LNHDA and CDR2 SQIVND (reference sequence).

V gene TRBV5-1 combines with J gene TRBJ2-2; 10 positions agree with TRBD1. The junction had 0 bases not matched to a gene; V was cut back by 0 bases and J by 1 base. CDR1 is SGHRS, CDR2 YFSETQ, per germline. This CDR3 is 16 amino acids long. The CDR3 DNA reads TGCGCCAGCAGCTTGGGGACAGGGGGGAACACCGGGGAGCTGTTTTTT. It translates to CASSLGTGGNTGELFF.

The rearrangement uses TRBV27 and TRBJ1-1; the D is unclear. Trimming pared 8 bases from V and 1 base from J, leaving 11 bases between. This CDR3 has 13 amino acids. The germline CDR1 and CDR2 sequences are MNHEY and SMNVEV (reference sequence). The CDR3 here is CASSRAPNTEAFF. The CDR3 nucleotides read TGTGCCAGCTCAAGGGCGCCGAACACTGAAGCTTTCTTT.